The 13 T cell receptor beta chains presented below share a single source sample, sequenced in a study of T cell changes during pregnancy in multiple sclerosis. Profiled with immunoSEQ multiplex PCR; TCRdb holds only in-frame clones, not every one. Of tens of thousands of clones listed, about 91% are singletons. This specimen was CD4+ T cells from peripheral blood mononuclear cells, taken in the third trimester of pregnancy. The source is a female donor in good health, enrolled as a control in a pregnancy study.

The rearrangement uses TRBV5-1 and TRBJ2-5; TRBD2 matches 7 bases. The germline V gene encodes CDR1 SGHRS and CDR2 YFSETQ. The CDR3 is 15 residues long. V dropped 4 bases and J dropped 5; count of bases not matched to a gene: 11. The CDR3 protein is CASSQRGTLGETQYF. The CDR3 DNA follows: TGCGCCAGCAGCCAGCGGGGCACCCTCGGGGAGACCCAGTACTTC.

The gene calls are TRBV7-2 and TRBJ2-7, with D tentatively TRBD1 (5 bases). Trimming cost V 2 bases and J 5 bases, with 10 bases left between them. The CDR3 spans 13 residues. Germline CDR1 reads SGHTA; CDR2 reads FQGNSA. Here the CDR3 reads CASSLLRAHEQYF. Here the CDR3 DNA reads TGTGCCAGCAGCTTACTCAGGGCCCACGAGCAGTACTTC.

The rearrangement uses TRBV19 and TRBJ2-7; 9 bases are a match to TRBD1. CDR1 and CDR2 from the germline V gene are LNHDA and SQIVND (reference sequence). The CDR3 is 13 residues long. The junction had 7 bases not matched to a gene; V was cut back by 10 bases and J by 3 bases. DNA of the CDR3: TGTGCCACTAGCCGGGACAGGGACTACGAGCAGTACTTC. This translates into CATSRDRDYEQYF.

The rearrangement links TRBV2 to TRBJ2-5, with a possible D match to TRBD2 (6 bases). The V end was cut by 2 bases, the J end by 3 bases, with 7 bases between. Germline CDR1 is SNHLY and CDR2 is FYNNEI. This CDR3 contains 13 residues. CDR3 nucleotide sequence: TGTGCCAGCAGTGAACCGGGGGAAGAGACCCAGTACTTC. It is translated as CASSEPGEETQYF.

This clone was observed once. The chain combines TRBV7-2 with TRBJ2-3; a possible D gene is TRBD2 (7 bases). CDR1 and CDR2 from the germline V gene are SGHTA and FQGNSA. V shed 5 bases and J shed 9 bases, with 9 bases lying between them. This CDR3 spans 11 amino acids. DNA of the CDR3: TGTGCCAGCAGCCCGGGGGGCACGCAGTATTTT. Protein product: CASSPGGTQYF. Combining the CDR3 with reference TRBV7-2 and TRBJ2-3 gives the whole variable domain GAGVSQSPSNKVTEKGKDVELRCDPISGHTALYWYRQSLGQGLEFLIYFQGNSAPDKSGLPSDRFSAERTGGSVSTLTIQRTQQEDSAVYLCASSPGGTQYFGPGTRLTVL.

The rearrangement uses TRBV4-1 and TRBJ1-6, with D maybe TRBD1 (6 bases). Trimming took 4 bases from V and 9 from J, leaving 22 bases between them. The CDR3 sequence is 17 residues long. The germline V gene encodes CDR1 MGHRA and CDR2 YSYEKL. The CDR3 DNA is TGCGCCAGCAGCCCCCGATCCCCCGGGACAAGCTTTTCACCCCTCCACTTT. Encoded protein: CASSPRSPGTSFSPLHF.

The chain employs TRBV7-2 and TRBJ2-7, with 8 bases identical to TRBD2. From germline, CDR1 is SGHTA and CDR2 FQGNSA. The CDR3 has 16 residues. With V trimmed by 4 bases and J by 6 bases, 14 bases remained unmatched. CDR3 bases: TGTGCCAGCAGCTCCCCCGCGGGGGGCCGGGCCCGCGAGCAGTACTTC. Its protein product is CASSSPAGGRAREQYF.

The rearrangement uses TRBV11-2 and TRBJ2-7; 9 bases map to TRBD2. There are 16 residues in the CDR3. Germline loops: CDR1 SGHAT, CDR2 FQNNGV. Germline trimming cut 4 bases from V and 4 bases from J; bases unmatched to any gene: 11. As DNA, the CDR3 is TGTGCCAGCAGCTCCGCCCGACTAGCGGAGGGGTACGAGCAGTACTTC. Its protein product is CASSSARLAEGYEQYF.

This chain links TRBV6-1 with TRBJ2-3, with TRBD2 identical over 7 bases. With V trimmed by 2 bases and J by 4 bases, 9 bases remained unmatched. This CDR3 is 16 amino acids long. CDR1 and CDR2 (germline): MNHNS, SASEGT. CDR3 DNA: TGTGCCAGCAGTGAATCGCGGGGGAGTGGCGCAGATACGCAGTATTTT. It codes for CASSESRGSGADTQYF.

The chain has TRBV28 and TRBJ2-7, with 9 positions matching TRBD2. The CDR3 has 16 amino acids. The ends lost 6 bases at V and 2 bases at J; junction bases unmatched: 11. CDR1 and CDR2 from the germline V gene are MDHEN and SYDVKM. The CDR3 DNA is TGTGCCAGCAGCCCCGGGGGGCTAGCGGGGACCTACGAGCAGTACTTC. Translating it yields CASSPGGLAGTYEQYF.

The rearrangement links TRBV28 to TRBJ2-7; a possible D gene is TRBD1 (5 bases). This CDR3 spans 12 amino acids. V dropped 6 bases and J dropped 4 bases, with 10 bases sitting between them. Germline assignment: CDR1 MDHEN and CDR2 SYDVKM. CDR3 loop: CASSLTGYEQYF. The CDR3 nucleotides are TGTGCCAGCAGCTTAACAGGATACGAGCAGTACTTC.

V is TRBV7-2 and J is TRBJ1-5; a weak D match, TRBD1 (6 bases). With 5 bases removed from V and 1 base from J, the gap between germline ends came to 12 bases. The CDR3 contains 15 residues. The V gene's germline CDR1 is SGHTA and CDR2 FQGNSA. CDR3 residues: CASSPVGTSNQPQHF. DNA of the CDR3: TGTGCCAGCAGCCCTGTCGGGACAAGCAATCAGCCCCAGCATTTT.

The chain recombines TRBV7-9 with TRBJ1-6; 7 bases are shared with TRBD1. Germline-derived CDR1 and CDR2 are SEHNR and FQNEAQ (reference sequence). There are 14 residues in the CDR3. Unmatched junction bases numbered 3, after V lost 5 bases and J lost 5 bases. In nucleotides, the CDR3 is TGTGCCAGCAGCGCCGGACAGGATAATTCACCCCTCCACTTT. The encoded protein is CASSAGQDNSPLHF.